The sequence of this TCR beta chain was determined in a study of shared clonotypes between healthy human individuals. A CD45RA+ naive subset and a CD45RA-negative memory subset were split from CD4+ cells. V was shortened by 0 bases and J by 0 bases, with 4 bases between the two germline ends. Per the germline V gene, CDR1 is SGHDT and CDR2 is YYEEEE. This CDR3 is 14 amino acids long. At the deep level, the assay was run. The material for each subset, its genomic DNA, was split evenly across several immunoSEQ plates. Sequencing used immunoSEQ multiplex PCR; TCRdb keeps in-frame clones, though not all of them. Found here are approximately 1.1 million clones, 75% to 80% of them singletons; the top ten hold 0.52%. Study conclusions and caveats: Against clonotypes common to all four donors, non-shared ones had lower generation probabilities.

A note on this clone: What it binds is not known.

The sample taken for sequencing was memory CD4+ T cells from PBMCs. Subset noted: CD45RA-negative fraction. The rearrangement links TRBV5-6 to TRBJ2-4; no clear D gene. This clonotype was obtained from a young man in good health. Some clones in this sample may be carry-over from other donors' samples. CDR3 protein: CASSLGLAKNIQYF. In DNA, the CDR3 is TGTGCCAGCAGCTTGGGTTTAGCCAAAAACATTCAGTACTTC.